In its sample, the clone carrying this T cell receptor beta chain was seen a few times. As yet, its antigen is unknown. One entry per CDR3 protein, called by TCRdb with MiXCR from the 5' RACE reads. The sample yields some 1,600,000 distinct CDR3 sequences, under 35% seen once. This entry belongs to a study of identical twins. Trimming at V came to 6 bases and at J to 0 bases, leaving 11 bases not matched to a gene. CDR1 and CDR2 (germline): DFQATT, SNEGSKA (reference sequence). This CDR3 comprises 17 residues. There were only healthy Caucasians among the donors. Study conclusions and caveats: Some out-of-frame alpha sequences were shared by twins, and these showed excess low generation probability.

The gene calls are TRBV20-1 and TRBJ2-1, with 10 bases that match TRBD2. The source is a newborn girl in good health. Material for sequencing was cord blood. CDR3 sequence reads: CSAGGLAAHLSYNEQFF. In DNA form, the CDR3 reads TGCAGTGCGGGAGGACTAGCGGCCCACCTCTCCTACAATGAGCAGTTCTTC.